This T cell receptor (beta chain) was identified in a study of cytomegalovirus exposure and HLA in healthy donors. The CDR3 contains 14 residues. V was cut by 1 base and J by 2 bases, with 8 bases left in between. Germline V gene sequence: CDR1 LGHNA, CDR2 YSLEER. This clone came up a few times. The PCR employed 60 Vbeta primers together with 13 Jbeta primers. Clones were sequenced by immunoSEQ multiplex PCR, and TCRdb holds only the in-frame ones, with some missing. The sample lists some 160,000 clones, approximately 9% occurring once. V gene TRBV4-3 combines with J gene TRBJ1-2; no clear D gene. Material for sequencing was PBMCs. The receptor comes from a male donor in good health and CMV-seronegative. The CDR3 DNA reads as TGCGCCAGCAGCCAAGGGGAGGGAAACTATGGCTACACCTTC. The encoded protein is CASSQGEGNYGYTF.